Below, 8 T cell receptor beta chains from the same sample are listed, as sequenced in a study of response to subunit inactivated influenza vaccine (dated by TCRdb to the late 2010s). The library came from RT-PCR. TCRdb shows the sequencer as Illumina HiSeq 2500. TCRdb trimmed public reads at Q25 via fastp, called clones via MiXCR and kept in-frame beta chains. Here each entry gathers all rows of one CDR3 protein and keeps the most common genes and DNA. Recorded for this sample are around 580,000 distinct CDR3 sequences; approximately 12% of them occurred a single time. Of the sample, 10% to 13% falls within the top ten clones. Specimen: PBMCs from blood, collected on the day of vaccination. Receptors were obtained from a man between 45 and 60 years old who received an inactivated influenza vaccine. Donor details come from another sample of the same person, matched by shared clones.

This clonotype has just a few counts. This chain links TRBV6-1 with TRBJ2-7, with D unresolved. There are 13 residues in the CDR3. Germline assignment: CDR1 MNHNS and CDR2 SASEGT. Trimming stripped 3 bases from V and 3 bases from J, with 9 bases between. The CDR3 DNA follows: TGTGCCAGCAGTGAGCACACTAACTACGAGCAGTACTTC. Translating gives CASSEHTNYEQYF.

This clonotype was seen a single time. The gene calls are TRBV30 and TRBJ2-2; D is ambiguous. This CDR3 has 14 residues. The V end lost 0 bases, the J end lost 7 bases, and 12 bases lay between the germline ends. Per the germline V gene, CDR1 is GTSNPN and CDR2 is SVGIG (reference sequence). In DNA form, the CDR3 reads TGTGCCTGGAGTGTAGTTAATTACGGCGGGGAGCTGTTTTTT. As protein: CAWSVVNYGGELFF.

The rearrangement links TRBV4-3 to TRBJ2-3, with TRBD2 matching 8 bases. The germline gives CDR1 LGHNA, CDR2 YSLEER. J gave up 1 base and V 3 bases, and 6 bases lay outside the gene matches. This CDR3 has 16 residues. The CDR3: CASSQESGSGTDTQYF. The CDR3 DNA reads TGCGCCAGCAGCCAGGAGAGCGGGAGCGGCACAGATACGCAGTATTTT.

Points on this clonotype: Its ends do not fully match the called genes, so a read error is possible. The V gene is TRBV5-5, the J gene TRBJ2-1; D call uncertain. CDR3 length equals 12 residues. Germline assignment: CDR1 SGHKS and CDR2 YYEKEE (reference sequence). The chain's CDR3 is CASGLVVNEQFF. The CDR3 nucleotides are TGTGCCAGCGGCTTGGTTGTAAATGAGCAGTTCTTC.

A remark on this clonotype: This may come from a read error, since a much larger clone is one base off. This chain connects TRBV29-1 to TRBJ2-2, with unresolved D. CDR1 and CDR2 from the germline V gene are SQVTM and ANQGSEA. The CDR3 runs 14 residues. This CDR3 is CGVLTYTNTGELFF. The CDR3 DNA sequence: TGCGGCGTTTTAACTTACACGAACACCGGGGAGCTGTTTTTT.

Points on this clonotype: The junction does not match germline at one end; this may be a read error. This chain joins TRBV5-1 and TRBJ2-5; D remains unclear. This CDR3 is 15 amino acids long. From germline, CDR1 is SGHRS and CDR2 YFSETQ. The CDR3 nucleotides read TGCGCCAGGAGCTTGGATCCTTCATATCAAGAGACCCAGTACTTC. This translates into CARSLDPSYQETQYF.

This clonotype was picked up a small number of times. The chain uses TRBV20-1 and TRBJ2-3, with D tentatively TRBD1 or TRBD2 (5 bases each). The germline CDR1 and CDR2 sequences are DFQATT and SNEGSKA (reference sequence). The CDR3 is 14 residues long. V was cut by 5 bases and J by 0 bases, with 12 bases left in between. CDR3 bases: TGCAGTGCTTCGAGGGGCCCTAGCACAGATACGCAGTATTTT. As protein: CSASRGPSTDTQYF.

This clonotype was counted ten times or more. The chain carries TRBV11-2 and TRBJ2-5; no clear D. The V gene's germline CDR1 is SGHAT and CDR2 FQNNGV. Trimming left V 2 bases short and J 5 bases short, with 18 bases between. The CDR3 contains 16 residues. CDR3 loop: CASSLIIASVSETQYF. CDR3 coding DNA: TGTGCCAGCAGCTTAATAATCGCCTCCGTCAGTGAGACCCAGTACTTC.